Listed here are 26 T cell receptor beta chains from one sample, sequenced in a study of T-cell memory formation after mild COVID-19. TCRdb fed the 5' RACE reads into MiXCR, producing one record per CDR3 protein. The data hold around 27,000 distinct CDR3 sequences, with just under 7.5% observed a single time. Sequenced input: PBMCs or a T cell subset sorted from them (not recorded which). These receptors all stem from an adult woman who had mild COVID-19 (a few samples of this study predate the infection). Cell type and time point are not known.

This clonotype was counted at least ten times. CDR3 DNA sequence: TGTGCCAGCAGTTCCGCCGGACGGCTGAACACCGGGGAGCTGTTTTTT. This codes for CASSSAGRLNTGELFF. This sequence joins TRBV12-3 or TRBV12-4 and TRBJ2-2; no clear D gene. The ends were cut back, 4 bases at V and 1 base at J, with 13 bases in the middle. The CDR3 is 16 amino acids.

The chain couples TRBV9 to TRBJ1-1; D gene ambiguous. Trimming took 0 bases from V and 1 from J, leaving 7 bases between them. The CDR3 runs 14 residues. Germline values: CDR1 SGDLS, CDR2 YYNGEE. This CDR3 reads CASSVAGTNTEAFF. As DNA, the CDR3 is TGTGCCAGCAGCGTAGCGGGAACGAACACTGAAGCTTTCTTT.

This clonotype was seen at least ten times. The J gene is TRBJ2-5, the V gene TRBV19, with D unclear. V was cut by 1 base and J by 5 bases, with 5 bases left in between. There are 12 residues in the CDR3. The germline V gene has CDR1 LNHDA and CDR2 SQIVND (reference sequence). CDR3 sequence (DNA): TGTGCCAGTAGTATAGGACGGGAGACCCAGTACTTC. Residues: CASSIGRETQYF. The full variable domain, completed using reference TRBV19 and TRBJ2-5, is DGGITQSPKYLFRKEGQNVTLSCEQNLNHDAMYWYRQDPGQGLRLIYYSQIVNDFQKGDIAEGYSVSREKKESFPLTVTSAQKNPTAFYLCASSIGRETQYFGPGTRLLVL.

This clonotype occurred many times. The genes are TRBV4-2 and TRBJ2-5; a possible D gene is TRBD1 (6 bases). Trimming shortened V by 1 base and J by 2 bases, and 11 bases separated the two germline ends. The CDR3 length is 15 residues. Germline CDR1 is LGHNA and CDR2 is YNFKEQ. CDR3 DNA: TGTGCCAGCAGCCAAGCCGGGACAAAGCAAGAGACCCAGTACTTC. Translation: CASSQAGTKQETQYF.

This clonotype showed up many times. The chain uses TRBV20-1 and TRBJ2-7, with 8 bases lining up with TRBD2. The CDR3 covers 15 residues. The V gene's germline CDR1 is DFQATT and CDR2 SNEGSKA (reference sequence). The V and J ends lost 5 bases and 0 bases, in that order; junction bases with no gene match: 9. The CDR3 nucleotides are TGCAGTGCTTTCATCTCTAGCGGGTTCTCCTACGAGCAGTACTTC. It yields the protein CSAFISSGFSYEQYF.

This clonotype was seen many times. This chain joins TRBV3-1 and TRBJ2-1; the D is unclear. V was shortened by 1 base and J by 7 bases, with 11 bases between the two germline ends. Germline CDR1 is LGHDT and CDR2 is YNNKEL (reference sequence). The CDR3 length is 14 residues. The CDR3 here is CASSQGYWSNEQFF. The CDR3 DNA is TGTGCCAGCAGCCAAGGCTATTGGAGTAATGAGCAGTTCTTC.

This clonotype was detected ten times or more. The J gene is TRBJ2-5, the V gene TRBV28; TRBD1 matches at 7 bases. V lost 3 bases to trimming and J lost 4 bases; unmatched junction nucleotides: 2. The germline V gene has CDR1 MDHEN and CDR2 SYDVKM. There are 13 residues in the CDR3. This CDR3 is CASSFQGVETQYF. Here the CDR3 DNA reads TGTGCCAGCAGTTTTCAGGGGGTAGAGACCCAGTACTTC.

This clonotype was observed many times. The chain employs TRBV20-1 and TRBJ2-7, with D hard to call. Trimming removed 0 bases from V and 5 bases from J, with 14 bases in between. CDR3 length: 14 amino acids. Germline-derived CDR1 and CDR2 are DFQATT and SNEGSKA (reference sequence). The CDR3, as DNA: TGCAGTGCTAGAGATCCCGGCCGTGGGAACGAGCAGTACTTC. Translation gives CSARDPGRGNEQYF.

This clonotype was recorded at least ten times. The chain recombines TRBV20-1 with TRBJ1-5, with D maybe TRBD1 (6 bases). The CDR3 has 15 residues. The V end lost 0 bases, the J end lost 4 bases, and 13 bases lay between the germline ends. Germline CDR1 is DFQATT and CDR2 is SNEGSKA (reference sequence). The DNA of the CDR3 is TGCAGTGCTAGAGAACAGGGTTACTTGAATCAGCCCCAGCATTTT. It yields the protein CSAREQGYLNQPQHF.

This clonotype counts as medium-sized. Here the CDR3 DNA reads TGTGCCAGCAGTTCCCCAGGGGCCTACGAGCAGTACTTC. Amino acids: CASSSPGAYEQYF. The chain links TRBV12-3 or TRBV12-4 to TRBJ2-7; D is perhaps TRBD1 (6 bases). The length of the CDR3 is 13 residues. V dropped 4 bases and J dropped 2 bases, with 9 bases sitting between them.

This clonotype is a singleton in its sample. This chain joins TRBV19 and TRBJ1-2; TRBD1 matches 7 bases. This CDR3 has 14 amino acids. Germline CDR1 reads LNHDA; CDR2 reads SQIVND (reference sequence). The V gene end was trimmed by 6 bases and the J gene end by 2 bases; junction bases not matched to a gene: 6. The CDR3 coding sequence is TGTGCCAGTAGGCGGGACAGTATCAACTATGGCTACACCTTC. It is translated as CASRRDSINYGYTF.

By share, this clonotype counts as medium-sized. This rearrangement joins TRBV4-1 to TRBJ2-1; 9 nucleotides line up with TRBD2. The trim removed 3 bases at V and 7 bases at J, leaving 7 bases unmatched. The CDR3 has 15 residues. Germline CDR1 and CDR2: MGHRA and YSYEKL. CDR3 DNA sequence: TGCGCCAGCAGCCATATAGCGGGAGATGGGAATGAGCAGTTCTTC. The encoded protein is CASSHIAGDGNEQFF.

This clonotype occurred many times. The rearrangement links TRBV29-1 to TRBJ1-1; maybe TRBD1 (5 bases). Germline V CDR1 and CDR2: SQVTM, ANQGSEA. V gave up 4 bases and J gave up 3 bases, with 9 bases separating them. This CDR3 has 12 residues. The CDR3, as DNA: TGCAGCGTTGCAGCGGGGGACACTGAAGCTTTCTTT. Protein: CSVAAGDTEAFF.

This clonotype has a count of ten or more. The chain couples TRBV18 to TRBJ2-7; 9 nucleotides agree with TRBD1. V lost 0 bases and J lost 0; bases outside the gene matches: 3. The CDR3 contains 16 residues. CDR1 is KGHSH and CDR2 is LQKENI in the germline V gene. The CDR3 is CASSPPRDRDSYEQYF. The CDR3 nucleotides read TGTGCCAGCTCACCACCGAGGGACAGGGACTCCTACGAGCAGTACTTC.

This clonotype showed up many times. This CDR3 reads CASSLVGRVGDTQYF. In DNA form, the CDR3 reads TGTGCCAGCAGCTTAGTCGGCAGGGTTGGAGATACGCAGTATTTT. This chain joins TRBV7-2 and TRBJ2-3; D perhaps matches TRBD1 (5 bases). Per germline, CDR1 SGHTA and CDR2 FQGNSA. V was shortened by 1 base and J by 5 bases, with 13 bases between the two germline ends. The CDR3 extends over 15 amino acids.

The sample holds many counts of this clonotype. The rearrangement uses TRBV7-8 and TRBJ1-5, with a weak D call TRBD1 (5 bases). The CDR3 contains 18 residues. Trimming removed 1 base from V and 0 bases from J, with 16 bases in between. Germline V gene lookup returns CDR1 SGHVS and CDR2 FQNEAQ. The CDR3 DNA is TGTGCCAGCAGCTTAGTAGGTAGGGGCCGCTATAGCAATCAGCCCCAGCATTTT. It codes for CASSLVGRGRYSNQPQHF.

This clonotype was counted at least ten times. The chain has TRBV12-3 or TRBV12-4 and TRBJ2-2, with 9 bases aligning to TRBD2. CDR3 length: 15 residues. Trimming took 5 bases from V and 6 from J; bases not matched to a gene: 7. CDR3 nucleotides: TGTGCCAGCAGTCCCCGGACTAGCGAAGCCGGGGAGCTGTTTTTT. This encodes CASSPRTSEAGELFF.

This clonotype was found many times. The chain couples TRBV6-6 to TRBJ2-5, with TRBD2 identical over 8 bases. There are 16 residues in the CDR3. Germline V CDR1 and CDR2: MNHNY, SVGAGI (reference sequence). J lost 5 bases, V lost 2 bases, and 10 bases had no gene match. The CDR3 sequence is CASSYPSGRGRETQYF. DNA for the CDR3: TGTGCCAGCAGTTACCCATCCGGGAGGGGAAGGGAGACCCAGTACTTC.

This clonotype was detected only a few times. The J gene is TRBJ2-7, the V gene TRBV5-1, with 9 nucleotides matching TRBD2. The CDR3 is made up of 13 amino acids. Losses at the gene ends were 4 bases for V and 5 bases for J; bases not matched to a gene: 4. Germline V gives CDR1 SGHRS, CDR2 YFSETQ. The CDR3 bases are TGCGCCAGCAGCCGCGGGGGGGCGGACGAGCAGTACTTC. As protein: CASSRGGADEQYF. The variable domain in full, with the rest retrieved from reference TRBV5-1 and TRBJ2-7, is KAGVTQTPRYLIKTRGQQVTLSCSPISGHRSVSWYQQTPGQGLQFLFEYFSETQRNKGNFPGRFSGRQFSNSRSEMNVSTLELGDSALYLCASSRGGADEQYFGPGTRLTVT.

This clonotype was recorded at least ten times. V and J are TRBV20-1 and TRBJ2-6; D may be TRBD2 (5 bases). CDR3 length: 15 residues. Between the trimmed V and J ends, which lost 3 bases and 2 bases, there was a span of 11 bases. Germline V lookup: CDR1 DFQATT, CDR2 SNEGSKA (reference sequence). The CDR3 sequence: CSASPDGAGANVLTF. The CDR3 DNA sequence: TGCAGTGCTAGCCCGGACGGGGCTGGGGCCAACGTCCTGACTTTC.

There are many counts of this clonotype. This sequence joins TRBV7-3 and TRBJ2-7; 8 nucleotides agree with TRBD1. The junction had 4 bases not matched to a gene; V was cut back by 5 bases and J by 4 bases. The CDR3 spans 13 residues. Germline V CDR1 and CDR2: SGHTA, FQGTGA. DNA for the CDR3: TGTGCCAGCAGCCGGGACAGGAAGTACGAGCAGTACTTC. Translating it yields CASSRDRKYEQYF.

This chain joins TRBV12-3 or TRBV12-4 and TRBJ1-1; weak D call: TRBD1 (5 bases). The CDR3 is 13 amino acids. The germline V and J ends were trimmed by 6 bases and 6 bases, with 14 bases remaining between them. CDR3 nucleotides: TGTGCCAGCAGACAGGATTTAATCTCTGAAGCTTTCTTT. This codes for CASRQDLISEAFF.

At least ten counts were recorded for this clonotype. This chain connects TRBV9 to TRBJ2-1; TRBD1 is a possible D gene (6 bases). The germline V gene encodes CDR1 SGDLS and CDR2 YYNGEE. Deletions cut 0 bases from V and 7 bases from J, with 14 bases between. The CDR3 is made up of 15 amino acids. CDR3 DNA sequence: TGTGCCAGCAGCGTAGGTACAATCACAGGGAATGAGCAGTTCTTC. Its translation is CASSVGTITGNEQFF.

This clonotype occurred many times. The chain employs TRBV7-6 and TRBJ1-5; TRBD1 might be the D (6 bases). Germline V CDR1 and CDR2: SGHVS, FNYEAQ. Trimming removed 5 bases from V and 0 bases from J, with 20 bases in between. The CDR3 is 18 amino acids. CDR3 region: CASSPGRGAIYSNQPQHF. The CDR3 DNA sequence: TGTGCCAGCAGCCCTGGAAGGGGGGCAATTTATAGCAATCAGCCCCAGCATTTT.

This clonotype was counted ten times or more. The CDR3 is CASRGWDGYLEGYTF. The CDR3 DNA reads TGTGCCAGCAGGGGTTGGGACGGATACCTGGAGGGCTACACCTTC. This chain connects TRBV5-5 to TRBJ1-2; weak D call: TRBD1 (5 bases). This CDR3 is built from 15 residues. Germline assignment: CDR1 SGHKS and CDR2 YYEKEE (reference sequence). V was shortened by 5 bases and J by 8 bases, with 22 bases between the two germline ends.

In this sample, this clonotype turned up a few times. CDR3 loop: CASSQAGGSYNEQFF. Here the CDR3 DNA reads TGCGCCAGCAGCCAAGCGGGGGGCTCCTACAATGAGCAGTTCTTC. The genes are TRBV4-1 and TRBJ2-1; 7 nucleotides line up with TRBD2. With 1 base clipped from V and 0 bases from J, the junction kept 0 bases outside the gene matches. CDR3 length equals 15 residues. Germline assignment: CDR1 MGHRA and CDR2 YSYEKL.